One and the same sample provided the 5 T cell receptor beta chains below, sequenced in a study of blood T cells in healthy people across ages. Primed by a sample-barcoded 5' primer and a J-beta primer mix, a second PCR proceeded for 7 to 11 cycles. TCRdb ran MiXCR on the 5' RACE reads and lists one entry per CDR3 protein. This table holds about 720,000 distinct CDR3 sequences, about 25% found once. This sample also belongs to another study, concerning T cells of mothers and their children.

The sample consisted of blood. The source is a boy between 10 and 17 years old in good health.

In its sample, this clonotype was seen once. Lacking the conserved final phenylalanine or tryptophan, this CDR3 likely reflects a read error. The DNA for the CDR3 is TGCAGCGTTGAAGCTACTAGCGGGAGGAAGCATGAGCAGTTCCTC. Protein product: CSVEATSGRKHEQFL. This chain joins TRBV29-1 and TRBJ2-5, with 12 bases fitting TRBD2. The J call may be in error: the DNA end matches TRBJ2-1 better. From germline, CDR1 is SQVTM and CDR2 ANQGSEA. The CDR3 has 15 residues.

This chain connects TRBV4-1 to TRBJ2-1, with D possibly TRBD1 on 5 matching bases. The DNA end is a closer match to TRBJ2-5, so the J assignment may be wrong. CDR1 MGHRA and CDR2 YSYEKL come from the germline V gene. The CDR3 is 13 amino acids. The CDR3 nucleotides are TGCGCCAGCAGCCTGGACACCCGAGAGACCCAGTACTTC. Protein product: CASSLDTRETQYF.

This clonotype was seen only a few times. The chain joins TRBV5-1 to TRBJ1-1; possible D gene TRBD1, 6 bases. The CDR3 is 15 residues long. V lost 0 bases and J 0 bases, leaving 9 bases between the germline ends. In germline, CDR1 is SGHRS, CDR2 YFSETQ. This chain's CDR3 is CASSLEGGMNTEAFF. For the CDR3, the DNA is TGCGCCAGCAGCTTGGAGGGGGGAATGAACACTGAAGCTTTCTTT. The whole variable domain, remainder taken from reference TRBV5-1 and TRBJ1-1, is KAGVTQTPRYLIKTRGQQVTLSCSPISGHRSVSWYQQTPGQGLQFLFEYFSETQRNKGNFPGRFSGRQFSNSRSEMNVSTLELGDSALYLCASSLEGGMNTEAFFGQGTRLTVV.

This clonotype was seen a few times. This chain links TRBV29-1 with TRBJ2-5; 9 bases align to TRBD2. The CDR3 totals 12 residues. V was pared by 8 bases and J by 2 bases, with 3 bases of the junction left unmatched. CDR1 and CDR2 from the germline V gene are SQVTM and ANQGSEA. The CDR3 DNA sequence: TGCAGCCATCTAGCGGGGCAAGAGACCCAGTACTTC. Its translation is CSHLAGQETQYF. Full variable domain (remainder filled in from reference TRBV29-1 and TRBJ2-5): SAVISQKPSRDICQRGTSLTIQCQVDSQVTMMFWYRQQPGQSLTLIATANQGSEATYESGFVIDKFPISRPNLTFSTLTVSNMSPEDSSIYLCSHLAGQETQYFGPGTRLLVL.

V usage is TRBV11-2 and J usage is TRBJ2-7; D is unclear. The length of the CDR3 is 15 residues. Germline assignment: CDR1 SGHAT and CDR2 FQNNGV. Trimming pared 4 bases from V and 0 bases from J, leaving 13 bases between. In DNA, the CDR3 is TGTGCCAGCAGCTCGACCGACCAACCCTCCTACGAGCAGTACTTC. This gives the protein CASSSTDQPSYEQYF.